The 31 T cell receptor beta chains presented below share a single source sample, sequenced in a study of shared clonotypes between healthy human individuals. The protocol was immunoSEQ multiplex PCR, while the TCRdb copy is restricted to in-frame clones and leaves out a portion. This sample has approximately 2.1 million clones; more than 85% occur once, and the top ten carry roughly 0.36%. The material sequenced was naive CD4+ T cells from PBMCs. Subset of the sample: CD45RA+ positively selected. These receptors came from a man aged 18 to 29 in good health. Some clones in this sample may be carry-over from other donors' samples.

The chain carries TRBV6-1 and TRBJ2-4, with a possible D match to TRBD2 (6 bases). The CDR3 runs to 13 residues. Per the germline V gene, CDR1 is MNHNS and CDR2 is SASEGT. V was pared by 7 bases and J by 7 bases, with 14 bases between. CDR3 in DNA: TGTGCCAGCATCCGGGGGACCGGGAACATTCAGTACTTC. It is translated as CASIRGTGNIQYF.

A remark on this clone: Other DNA sequences in this specimen translate into the identical CDR3. The chain joins TRBV28 to TRBJ2-7; 9 bases match TRBD1. The J segment lost 1 base and the V segment lost 4 bases, leaving 5 bases of the junction unmatched. Germline lookup yields CDR1 MDHEN and CDR2 SYDVKM. The CDR3 extends over 15 amino acids. The chain's CDR3 is CASSSPGQGSYEQYF. Here the CDR3 DNA reads TGTGCCAGCAGTTCCCCCGGACAGGGGTCCTACGAGCAGTACTTC. Full variable domain (remainder filled in from reference TRBV28 and TRBJ2-7): DVKVTQSSRYLVKRTGEKVFLECVQDMDHENMFWYRQDPGLGLRLIYFSYDVKMKEKGDIPEGYSVSREKKERFSLILESASTNQTSMYLCASSSPGQGSYEQYFGPGTRLTVT.

This sequence joins TRBV4-3 and TRBJ2-2, with TRBD1 as a possible D gene (6 bases). Trimming stripped 4 bases from V and 8 bases from J, with 8 bases between. This CDR3 has 12 amino acids. The germline gives CDR1 LGHNA, CDR2 YSLEER. CDR3 nucleotides: TGCGCCAGCAGCCTCAGGGGTGGGGAGCTGTTTTTT. This encodes CASSLRGGELFF.

This clone was observed a single time. This chain connects TRBV29-1 to TRBJ2-1; 11 positions agree with TRBD2. The CDR3 length is 12 residues. In germline, CDR1 is SQVTM, CDR2 ANQGSEA. Unmatched junction bases numbered 5, after V lost 4 bases and J lost 12 bases. CDR3 amino acids: CSVALAGGSQFF. In DNA, the CDR3 is TGCAGCGTTGCCCTAGCGGGAGGCTCGCAGTTCTTC.

The rearrangement uses TRBV6-1 and TRBJ2-7, with D unclear. Trimming removed 7 bases at V and 3 bases at J, with 13 bases between. Per germline, CDR1 MNHNS and CDR2 SASEGT. CDR3 size: 13 residues. The CDR3 loop is CASNNRAYYEQYF. The CDR3 bases are TGTGCCAGCAATAACCGGGCCTACTACGAGCAGTACTTC.

This clone was recorded once. The chain recombines TRBV19 with TRBJ1-5; D remains unclear. Trimming cost V 7 bases and J 3 bases, with 16 bases left between them. The CDR3 has 15 residues. The germline gives CDR1 LNHDA, CDR2 SQIVND (reference sequence). This CDR3 reads CASTPMRRDNQPQHF. The CDR3 nucleotides read TGTGCCAGTACCCCGATGAGACGGGACAATCAGCCCCAGCATTTT.

V gene TRBV28 combines with J gene TRBJ1-2; unclear D gene. Trimming pared 6 bases from V and 7 bases from J, leaving 12 bases between. Per germline, CDR1 MDHEN and CDR2 SYDVKM. The CDR3 totals 12 residues. The CDR3, as DNA: TGTGCCAGCAGAGACGGGTTTTCTGGCTACACCTTC. Its protein product is CASRDGFSGYTF.

The genes are TRBV9 and TRBJ2-1; the match to TRBD1 covers 7 bases. Germline values: CDR1 SGDLS, CDR2 YYNGEE. The CDR3 runs 14 residues. The V gene end was trimmed by 4 bases and the J gene end by 6 bases; junction bases not matched to a gene: 7. Here the CDR3 reads CASSKGAGSNEQFF. The CDR3 DNA reads TGTGCCAGCAGCAAGGGGGCGGGTAGCAATGAGCAGTTCTTC.

This clone was observed a single time. The chain combines TRBV11-2 with TRBJ2-5; D perhaps matches TRBD1 (6 bases). CDR1 and CDR2 (germline): SGHAT, FQNNGV. Trimming shortened V by 3 bases and J by 1 base, and 15 bases separated the two germline ends. The CDR3 runs 16 residues. CDR3 protein: CASSLSPGQGQETQYF. The CDR3 coding sequence is TGTGCCAGCAGCTTGTCTCCGGGACAAGGCCAAGAGACCCAGTACTTC.

The CDR3: CASRTGTWTSNEQFF. The CDR3 nucleotides are TGTGCCAGCAGGACCGGGACATGGACCTCCAATGAGCAGTTCTTC. The chain joins TRBV6-5 to TRBJ2-1; D is possibly TRBD1 (6 bases). The length of the CDR3 is 15 residues. Germline V gene data show CDR1 as MNHEY and CDR2 as SVGAGI. V shed 6 bases and J shed 6 bases, with 18 bases lying between them.

This chain links TRBV30 with TRBJ2-3; D not certain. Germline loops: CDR1 GTSNPN, CDR2 SVGIG (reference sequence). Between the trimmed V and J ends, which lost 2 bases and 2 bases, there was a span of 8 bases. The CDR3 has 13 amino acids. This chain's CDR3 is CAWSIPPTDTQYF. The CDR3 region has the DNA TGTGCCTGGAGTATTCCCCCCACAGATACGCAGTATTTT.

This rearrangement joins TRBV2 to TRBJ2-1; 12 bases line up with TRBD2. V shed 6 bases, J shed 7 bases, and the junction held 4 bases outside the gene matches. The CDR3 spans 14 residues. From germline, CDR1 is SNHLY and CDR2 FYNNEI. The CDR3 coding sequence is TGTGCCAGCAGCAGACTAGCGGGGGCGAATGAGCAGTTCTTC. Translation gives CASSRLAGANEQFF.

The chain joins TRBV7-6 to TRBJ2-1; tentative D call: TRBD2 (5 bases). The CDR3 loop spans 13 amino acids. Germline V gene sequence: CDR1 SGHVS, CDR2 FNYEAQ. Trimming shortened V by 1 base and J by 8 bases, and 9 bases separated the two germline ends. The CDR3 DNA is TGTGCCAGCAGCTTAGACCCGAGGGATGAGCAGTTCTTC. This codes for CASSLDPRDEQFF.

This clone has a handful of counts. The chain couples TRBV2 to TRBJ1-2; 7 nucleotides agree with TRBD1. Germline CDR1 SNHLY, CDR2 FYNNEI. V shed 6 bases, J shed 4 bases, and the junction held 11 bases outside the gene matches. The CDR3 totals 15 residues. The CDR3 coding sequence is TGTGCCAGCAGCGAGAGGACAGGAGATTCCTATGGCTACACCTTC. Its translation is CASSERTGDSYGYTF.

This chain uses TRBV4-1 with TRBJ1-1; weak D call: TRBD1 (6 bases). Germline CDR1 reads MGHRA; CDR2 reads YSYEKL. V was cut by 6 bases and J by 5 bases, with 16 bases left in between. There are 14 residues in the CDR3. The CDR3 loop reads CASRKAGGLTEAFF. Written as DNA, the CDR3 is TGCGCCAGCAGGAAAGCCGGGGGGCTGACTGAAGCTTTCTTT.

The rearrangement links TRBV21-1 to TRBJ1-1; the DNA was not compared with TRBD1, the D call given in the table. TRBV21-1 is given as a pseudogene. This CDR3 has 15 residues. The DNA for the CDR3 is TGTGCCAGCACCGAGCCGGGACAAAAAGTCCCTGAAGCTTTCTTT. Translating gives CASTEPGQKVPEAFF.

The chain uses TRBV28 and TRBJ2-1, with D perhaps matching TRBD2 (5 bases). The V gene's germline CDR1 is MDHEN and CDR2 SYDVKM. This CDR3 comprises 16 residues. V gave up 6 bases and J gave up 0 bases, with 15 bases separating them. CDR3: CASRDGRASSYNEQFF. As DNA, the CDR3 is TGTGCCAGCAGGGATGGGCGGGCAAGCTCCTACAATGAGCAGTTCTTC.

This sequence joins TRBV7-2 and TRBJ2-7, with D possibly being TRBD1 (5 bases). V was shortened by 2 bases and J by 6 bases, with 11 bases between the two germline ends. This CDR3 is 13 amino acids long. CDR1 and CDR2 from the germline V gene are SGHTA and FQGNSA. CDR3 residues: CASSLQQGREQYF. CDR3 coding DNA: TGTGCCAGCAGCTTACAGCAGGGTCGCGAGCAGTACTTC.

CDR3 loop: CASSRLKAGSQNIQYF. CDR3 in DNA: TGTGCCAGCAGCCGACTAAAGGCAGGGTCCCAAAACATTCAGTACTTC. The J gene is TRBJ2-4, the V gene TRBV5-6; D assignment may be TRBD1 or TRBD2 (5 bases each). Germline V gene data show CDR1 as SGHDT and CDR2 as YYEEEE. The length of the CDR3 is 16 residues. With 4 bases removed from V and 5 bases from J, the gap between germline ends came to 19 bases.

This sequence joins TRBV10-1 and TRBJ2-2; possibly TRBD1 for D (5 bases). The germline CDR1 and CDR2 sequences are WNHNN and SYGVQD (reference sequence). V was trimmed by 4 bases and J by 7 bases, leaving 10 bases between them. The length of the CDR3 is 13 residues. CDR3 in amino acids: CASSGNRRGELFF. In DNA, the CDR3 is TGCGCCAGCAGTGGAAACAGGCGCGGGGAGCTGTTTTTT.

The V gene is TRBV10-3, the J gene TRBJ1-2; D remains ambiguous. Between the trimmed V and J ends, which lost 3 bases and 2 bases, there was a span of 10 bases. The germline V gene has CDR1 ENHRY and CDR2 SYGVKD. CDR3 length equals 14 residues. CDR3 DNA sequence: TGTGCCATCAGTGAAAAGGGCCAAAACTATGGCTACACCTTC. It encodes CAISEKGQNYGYTF.

The chain is built from TRBV5-6 and TRBJ2-7, with D possibly being TRBD1 (5 bases). This CDR3 contains 14 residues. The germline CDR1 and CDR2 sequences are SGHDT and YYEEEE. V lost 2 bases and J 3 bases, leaving 12 bases between the germline ends. The CDR3: CASSFLVDNYEQYF. The CDR3, as DNA: TGTGCCAGCAGCTTTTTAGTGGACAACTACGAGCAGTACTTC.

The CDR3 DNA sequence: TGTGCCAGCACTGCGCTCCTAGCGGCAACTAATGAAAAACTGTTTTTT. Translated: CASTALLAATNEKLFF. This chain uses TRBV28 with TRBJ1-4; no definite D call. Germline V CDR1 and CDR2: MDHEN, SYDVKM. This CDR3 spans 16 amino acids. The V gene lost 7 bases and the J gene lost 0 bases, with 15 bases spanning the gap.

Of note for this clone: Other DNA sequences in this specimen translate into the identical CDR3. This chain links TRBV5-4 with TRBJ2-2; D call uncertain. Germline CDR1 SGHNT, CDR2 YYREEE (reference sequence). The length of the CDR3 is 13 residues. V was shortened by 0 bases and J by 2 bases, with 2 bases between the two germline ends. The CDR3 spells CASSLGNTGELFF. DNA of the CDR3: TGTGCCAGCAGCTTGGGCAACACCGGGGAGCTGTTTTTT.

The chain links TRBV7-8 to TRBJ2-7; tentatively, D is TRBD2 (7 bases). Germline values: CDR1 SGHVS, CDR2 FQNEAQ. This CDR3 is built from 16 residues. V dropped 4 bases and J dropped 0 bases, with 16 bases sitting between them. The CDR3 region has the DNA TGTGCCAGCAGCTGGTTAAAGGGGGGGAGCTCCTACGAGCAGTACTTC. Residues: CASSWLKGGSSYEQYF.

The chain joins TRBV14 to TRBJ1-3; 9 bases are shared with TRBD1. The CDR3 consists of 17 residues. Germline V gives CDR1 SGHDN, CDR2 FVKESK. V was pared by 0 bases and J by 2 bases, with 5 bases of the junction left unmatched. In nucleotides, the CDR3 is TGTGCCAGCAGCCAAGATATGGGACAGGGCCCTGGAAACACCATATATTTT. Translated, it gives CASSQDMGQGPGNTIYF. Full variable domain (remainder filled in from reference TRBV14 and TRBJ1-3): EAGVTQFPSHSVIEKGQTVTLRCDPISGHDNLYWYRRVMGKEIKFLLHFVKESKQDESGMPNNRFLAERTGGTYSTLKVQPAELEDSGVYFCASSQDMGQGPGNTIYFGEGSWLTVV.

The chain recombines TRBV18 with TRBJ2-5; 8 bases match TRBD1. The V gene's germline CDR1 is KGHSH and CDR2 LQKENI. The CDR3 consists of 16 residues. V lost 3 bases, J lost 0 bases, and 6 bases stayed unmatched. The DNA for the CDR3 is TGTGCCAGCTCACCGCGACAGGGGTCAAACCAAGAGACCCAGTACTTC. It yields the protein CASSPRQGSNQETQYF.

The genes are TRBV15 and TRBJ1-4; no definite D call. Germline values: CDR1 LNHNV, CDR2 YYDKDF (reference sequence). CDR3 size: 13 residues. Trimming took 10 bases from V and 8 from J, leaving 17 bases between them. The CDR3 nucleotides read TGTGCCAGCTCATTCGGGGTTGCGGAAAAACTGTTTTTT. It encodes CASSFGVAEKLFF.

The rearrangement joins TRBV5-6 to TRBJ2-3; no firm D call. This CDR3 has 18 amino acids. V lost 2 bases and J lost 2, with 21 bases in between. In germline, CDR1 is SGHDT, CDR2 YYEEEE. CDR3 amino acids: CASSFGPTYLRNTDTQYF. In nucleotides, the CDR3 is TGTGCCAGCAGCTTCGGGCCCACATATCTACGAAACACAGATACGCAGTATTTT.

In its sample, this clone was seen once. This chain connects TRBV25-1 to TRBJ2-3; 10 positions match TRBD1. The CDR3 runs to 15 residues. The germline CDR1 and CDR2 sequences are MGHDK and SYGVNS. V lost 2 bases, J lost 6 bases, and 5 bases stayed unmatched. CDR3 sequence reads: CASSERQGARDTQYF. DNA for the CDR3: TGTGCCAGCAGTGAACGACAGGGGGCACGGGATACGCAGTATTTT. Looking up the rest from reference TRBV25-1 and TRBJ2-3 gives the full variable domain: EADIYQTPRYLVIGTGKKITLECSQTMGHDKMYWYQQDPGMELHLIHYSYGVNSTEKGDLSSESTVSRIRTEHFPLTLESARPSHTSQYLCASSERQGARDTQYFGPGTRLTVL.

V usage is TRBV20-1 and J usage is TRBJ2-7; D not resolved. The germline V gene has CDR1 DFQATT and CDR2 SNEGSKA (reference sequence). CDR3 length: 11 amino acids. Trimming took off 6 bases at V and 4 bases at J, with 10 bases between the two ends. The CDR3 here is CSALKNYEQYF. CDR3 DNA sequence: TGCAGTGCCCTGAAGAATTACGAGCAGTACTTC.